These 20 T cell receptor beta chains share one sample of origin, sequenced in a study of cytomegalovirus exposure and HLA in healthy donors. The PCR made use of 60 Vbeta and 13 Jbeta primers. Method: immunoSEQ multiplex PCR; TCRdb's copy keeps in-frame clones and lacks some. The data contain 130,000 or so clones, roughly 79% of them singletons. The sample was PBMCs. The receptors come from a male donor in good health and CMV-seronegative.

In its sample, this clone was seen a few times. The chain has TRBV5-1 and TRBJ1-1; the D is unclear. The V and J ends lost 0 bases and 5 bases respectively, with 8 bases between them. Germline V gives CDR1 SGHRS, CDR2 YFSETQ. CDR3 length: 13 amino acids. CDR3 in amino acids: CASSLGAATEAFF. For the CDR3, the DNA is TGCGCCAGCAGCTTGGGGGCCGCAACTGAAGCTTTCTTT.

In DNA, the CDR3 is TGCGCCAGCAGTGAGGGACACCTCCGGGAGCAGTACTTC. Its protein is CASSEGHLREQYF. This rearrangement joins TRBV10-1 to TRBJ2-7; possibly TRBD1 for D (5 bases). The CDR3 sequence is 13 residues long. Trimming left V 2 bases short and J 7 bases short, with 12 bases between. Germline values: CDR1 WNHNN, CDR2 SYGVQD (reference sequence).

This clone has only a few counts. The chain uses TRBV2 and TRBJ2-7; 8 nucleotides agree with TRBD2. Germline lookup yields CDR1 SNHLY and CDR2 FYNNEI. There are 13 residues in the CDR3. V was pared by 6 bases and J by 3 bases, with 4 bases of the junction left unmatched. CDR3 sequence reads: CASRWAGGYEQYF. DNA for the CDR3: TGTGCCAGCAGGTGGGCGGGGGGCTACGAGCAGTACTTC.

This chain's CDR3 is CASSSGTGLTYGYTF. The CDR3 coding sequence is TGTGCCAGCAGCTCAGGGACAGGCCTAACTTATGGCTACACCTTC. The chain combines TRBV7-8 with TRBJ1-2; 8 nucleotides line up with TRBD1. The germline gives CDR1 SGHVS, CDR2 FQNEAQ. The CDR3 is 15 amino acids. With 4 bases clipped from V and 5 bases from J, the junction kept 9 bases outside the gene matches.

The chain combines TRBV10-3 with TRBJ1-5; TRBD1 might be the D (6 bases). This CDR3 has 14 amino acids. CDR1 and CDR2 from the germline V gene are ENHRY and SYGVKD. V was trimmed by 8 bases and J by 5 bases, leaving 16 bases between them. The CDR3 sequence: CAIGGRESYQPQHF. The CDR3 nucleotides are TGTGCCATCGGGGGGCGGGAGTCTTATCAGCCCCAGCATTTT.

The chain carries TRBV7-6 and TRBJ2-7; 16 nucleotides line up with TRBD2. Trimming took 5 bases from V and 3 from J; bases not matched to a gene: 10. Germline CDR1 and CDR2: SGHVS and FNYEAQ. CDR3 length: 18 amino acids. Here the CDR3 DNA reads TGTGCCAGCAGCCCCACGTCGGGACTAGCGGGGGGGCGCTACGAGCAGTACTTC. The encoded protein is CASSPTSGLAGGRYEQYF.

This chain connects TRBV7-3 to TRBJ2-1; D not certain. Germline CDR1 is SGHTA and CDR2 is FQGTGA. The length of the CDR3 is 15 residues. V was trimmed by 5 bases and J by 9 bases, leaving 20 bases between them. Here the CDR3 reads CASSPQGVRSGEQFF. The DNA for the CDR3 is TGTGCCAGCAGCCCCCAAGGAGTCCGATCGGGTGAGCAGTTCTTC.

The rearrangement links TRBV13 to TRBJ2-7, with D maybe TRBD2 (6 bases). CDR3 length: 15 residues. Germline CDR1 and CDR2: PRHDT and FYEKMQ (reference sequence). With 5 bases removed from V and 2 bases from J, the gap between germline ends came to 16 bases. CDR3 DNA sequence: TGTGCCAGCAGCATCGGGACTGCGATCGCCTACGAGCAGTACTTC. Residues: CASSIGTAIAYEQYF.

This clone occurred a few times. The chain couples TRBV7-9 to TRBJ1-1; 7 bases are a match to TRBD1. The CDR3 spans 15 residues. Germline CDR1 and CDR2: SEHNR and FQNEAQ (reference sequence). V gave up 6 bases and J gave up 3 bases; unmatched junction bases: 10. CDR3 amino acids: CASRLTGREDTEAFF. For the CDR3, the DNA is TGTGCCAGCAGACTGACAGGGCGAGAGGACACTGAAGCTTTCTTT.

The chain recombines TRBV6-5 with TRBJ1-4, with 8 bases fitting TRBD1. From germline, CDR1 is MNHEY and CDR2 SVGAGI. V lost 6 bases, J lost 7 bases, and 7 bases stayed unmatched. The CDR3 extends over 14 amino acids. The CDR3 DNA is TGTGCCAGCAGGGATCAGGGGGCGGGTGAAAAACTGTTTTTT. Its translation: CASRDQGAGEKLFF.

The gene calls are TRBV11-2 and TRBJ2-3; unclear D gene. The V gene lost 2 bases and the J gene lost 0 bases, with 3 bases spanning the gap. The CDR3 covers 13 residues. Germline assignment: CDR1 SGHAT and CDR2 FQNNGV. CDR3 loop: CASSLTSTDTQYF. Here the CDR3 DNA reads TGTGCCAGCAGCTTAACAAGCACAGATACGCAGTATTTT.

This clone was seen only a few times. The CDR3 DNA reads as TGTGCCATCAGTGAGTCTTCGAGGCCTGAAGCTTTCTTT. Amino acids: CAISESSRPEAFF. The rearrangement uses TRBV10-3 and TRBJ1-1, with D uncertain. CDR3 length: 13 amino acids. The germline V gene has CDR1 ENHRY and CDR2 SYGVKD. V was shortened by 0 bases and J by 6 bases, with 8 bases between the two germline ends.

The chain links TRBV5-6 to TRBJ1-2; 8 nucleotides line up with TRBD1. The CDR3 length is 13 residues. Germline assignment: CDR1 SGHDT and CDR2 YYEEEE. The V gene end was trimmed by 2 bases and the J gene end by 6 bases; junction bases not matched to a gene: 3. The CDR3 loop is CASSLGQGNGYTF. The CDR3 nucleotides read TGTGCCAGCAGCTTAGGACAGGGAAATGGCTACACCTTC.

This rearrangement joins TRBV7-2 to TRBJ2-7, with D possibly matching TRBD2 (5 bases). CDR1 is SGHTA and CDR2 is FQGNSA in the germline V gene. Trimming removed 5 bases from V and 0 bases from J, with 17 bases in between. The CDR3 has 16 residues. CDR3 region: CASSPEVGPSSYEQYF. The CDR3 DNA reads TGTGCCAGCAGCCCGGAGGTAGGACCGAGCTCCTACGAGCAGTACTTC.

The V and J genes are TRBV7-2 and TRBJ2-1; 10 nucleotides align to TRBD1. The V gene's germline CDR1 is SGHTA and CDR2 FQGNSA. There are 15 residues in the CDR3. V was pared by 1 base and J by 6 bases, with 3 bases of the junction left unmatched. Here the CDR3 DNA reads TGTGCCAGCAGCTTAGTCGGGACAGGGGTCAATGAGCAGTTCTTC. It translates to CASSLVGTGVNEQFF.

The rearrangement joins TRBV7-6 to TRBJ1-6; D is ambiguous. Per the germline V gene, CDR1 is SGHVS and CDR2 is FNYEAQ. The V and J ends lost 1 base and 10 bases respectively, with 17 bases between them. The CDR3 totals 16 residues. CDR3 DNA: TGTGCCAGCAGCTTAGGTGGAGGGAGGGCGTTATCACCCCTCCACTTT. Amino acids: CASSLGGGRALSPLHF.

The chain uses TRBV5-4 and TRBJ2-5; tentative D call: TRBD2 (6 bases). Germline lookup yields CDR1 SGHNT and CDR2 YYREEE (reference sequence). V lost 4 bases, J lost 2 bases, and 9 bases lay in between. This CDR3 comprises 13 residues. CDR3 in amino acids: CASSPGLQETQYF. Here the CDR3 DNA reads TGTGCCAGCAGCCCGGGACTGCAAGAGACCCAGTACTTC.

The chain recombines TRBV5-4 with TRBJ2-3; 10 bases match TRBD2. The J segment lost 4 bases and the V segment lost 4 bases, leaving 3 bases of the junction unmatched. This CDR3 has 14 residues. Germline V gene sequence: CDR1 SGHNT, CDR2 YYREEE (reference sequence). CDR3 sequence: CASSIGTSADTQYF. The CDR3 DNA reads TGTGCCAGCAGCATAGGGACTAGCGCAGATACGCAGTATTTT.

The rearrangement links TRBV11-1 to TRBJ2-1; 7 bases map to TRBD1. CDR1 and CDR2 (germline): SGHAT, FQDESV (reference sequence). The CDR3 is 16 amino acids. V shed 7 bases and J 3 bases; nucleotides not matched to a gene: 12. CDR3 DNA: TGTGCCAGCACCAGGTCCCGGGACAGTCTCTACAATGAGCAGTTCTTC. Amino acid sequence: CASTRSRDSLYNEQFF.

This clone appeared a single time. This sample also contains other DNA sequences that code for the same CDR3. Here the CDR3 DNA reads TGTGCCAGCAGCTTAGGGACGGGAAATCAGCCCCAGCATTTT. This sequence encodes CASSLGTGNQPQHF. The chain uses TRBV7-9 and TRBJ1-5; no firm D call. Germline V gene sequence: CDR1 SEHNR, CDR2 FQNEAQ (reference sequence). The CDR3 is 14 amino acids. The V gene lost 1 base and the J gene lost 4 bases, with 8 bases spanning the gap.